The 19 T cell receptor beta chains below were found in one sample sequenced in a study of cytomegalovirus exposure and HLA in healthy donors. Amplification used 60 Vbeta primers and 13 Jbeta primers. Data came from immunoSEQ multiplex PCR; TCRdb stores just in-frame clones and leaves some out. The sample has under 45,000 clones, 70% to 85% seen once; the top ten hold roughly 1.5%. Sequencing was carried out using PBMCs. The source is a man in his thirties or forties in good health and CMV-seronegative.

This chain links TRBV7-3 with TRBJ2-5, with 8 bases lining up with TRBD2. Near its end, the DNA agrees better with TRBJ2-7, so the J call may be wrong. Germline V gene sequence: CDR1 SGHTA, CDR2 FQGTGA. This CDR3 is built from 14 residues. CDR3 bases: TGTGCCAGCAGCTCGACTAGCGCGTCCTACGAGCAGTACTTC. It specifies CASSSTSASYEQYF.

A single count supports this clone. The rearrangement joins TRBV4-1 to TRBJ2-7; maybe TRBD2 (6 bases). Trimming left V 4 bases short and J 6 bases short, with 19 bases between. The CDR3 is 15 residues long. From germline, CDR1 is MGHRA and CDR2 YSYEKL. In nucleotides, the CDR3 is TGCGCCAGCAGCCCTCTCGATGGGCGGGAACCCGAGCAGTACTTC. It yields the protein CASSPLDGREPEQYF.

The table lists this clone with a count of one. The J gene is TRBJ2-3, the V gene TRBV18; 12 positions agree with TRBD1. V shed 5 bases and J 1 base; nucleotides not matched to a gene: 7. From germline, CDR1 is KGHSH and CDR2 LQKENI. This CDR3 region has 17 residues. Here the CDR3 DNA reads TGTGCCAGCTCATCGGGACAGGGGGCAATCCGCACAGATACGCAGTATTTT. This codes for CASSSGQGAIRTDTQYF.

The chain employs TRBV11-2 and TRBJ2-5; possible D gene TRBD1, 6 bases. This CDR3 spans 13 amino acids. Trimming took off 1 base at V and 6 bases at J, with 9 bases between the two ends. From germline, CDR1 is SGHAT and CDR2 FQNNGV. CDR3 DNA sequence: TGTGCCAGCAGCTTAGTGCAGGGGCAGACCCAGTACTTC. Residues: CASSLVQGQTQYF.

J is TRBJ2-3 and V is TRBV27, with TRBD1 as a possible D gene (5 bases). In germline, CDR1 is MNHEY, CDR2 SMNVEV (reference sequence). The V end lost 7 bases, the J end lost 0 bases, and 11 bases lay between the germline ends. The CDR3 totals 14 residues. CDR3 bases: TGTGCCAGCACTCAGGGCCGGAGCACAGATACGCAGTATTTT. Translation: CASTQGRSTDTQYF.

This clone has just one count. The rearrangement joins TRBV7-3 to TRBJ2-3; D is uncertain. Deletions cut 1 base from V and 11 bases from J, with 13 bases between. The CDR3 extends over 13 amino acids. Germline V lookup: CDR1 SGHTA, CDR2 FQGTGA. The CDR3 DNA reads as TGTGCCAGCAGCTTAATGCCAGGTGATGGGCAGTATTTT. This translates into CASSLMPGDGQYF.

This clone came up a few times. The CDR3: CATATYSNQPQHF. The CDR3 nucleotides are TGTGCCACCGCTACGTATAGCAATCAGCCCCAGCATTTT. V is TRBV7-2 and J is TRBJ1-5; no definite D call. The V gene's germline CDR1 is SGHTA and CDR2 FQGNSA. CDR3 size: 13 residues. The germline V and J ends were trimmed by 10 bases and 0 bases, with 10 bases remaining between them.

The chain employs TRBV11-2 and TRBJ2-1; 7 nucleotides match TRBD2. J gave up 6 bases and V 3 bases, and 8 bases lay outside the gene matches. The CDR3 runs 15 residues. Germline assignment: CDR1 SGHAT and CDR2 FQNNGV. The CDR3 nucleotides are TGTGCCAGCAGCTTCGGGCGGGAGTCGTTCAATGAGCAGTTCTTC. This translates into CASSFGRESFNEQFF.

This clone has just one count. The gene calls are TRBV14 and TRBJ1-4, with 10 bases aligning to TRBD1. CDR3 length: 17 residues. In germline, CDR1 is SGHDN, CDR2 FVKESK. Trimming removed 1 base from V and 0 bases from J; junction bases left unmatched: 2. CDR3 loop: CASSQGTGGTTNEKLFF. The CDR3 DNA is TGTGCCAGCAGCCAAGGGACAGGGGGAACAACTAATGAAAAACTGTTTTTT.

The rearrangement links TRBV5-6 to TRBJ1-3; no reliable D call. The germline V gene has CDR1 SGHDT and CDR2 YYEEEE. There are 15 residues in the CDR3. The V end lost 1 base, the J end lost 6 bases, and 14 bases lay between the germline ends. CDR3 region: CASSLLALPQNTIYF. DNA for the CDR3: TGTGCCAGCAGCTTGTTGGCCCTCCCTCAAAACACCATATATTTT.

This clone has just one count. CDR3 DNA sequence: TGTGCCAGCAGCGTAGAGAGGAGCTCCTACAATGAGCAGTTCTTC. Protein product: CASSVERSSYNEQFF. V is TRBV9 and J is TRBJ2-1, with D hard to call. CDR3 size: 15 residues. In germline, CDR1 is SGDLS, CDR2 YYNGEE. V dropped 0 bases and J dropped 0 bases, with 7 bases sitting between them.

The rearrangement uses TRBV6-1 and TRBJ2-2; TRBD2 matches 9 bases. The CDR3 length is 14 residues. Looked up from germline, CDR1 is MNHNS and CDR2 is SASEGT. The J segment lost 5 bases and the V segment lost 7 bases, leaving 5 bases of the junction unmatched. The CDR3 DNA reads TGTGCCAGCATTGGTAGCGGGAGTACCGGGGAGCTGTTTTTT. This sequence encodes CASIGSGSTGELFF.

This clone has a handful of counts. The genes are TRBV7-9 and TRBJ2-1, with TRBD2 matching 8 bases. The CDR3 is 16 amino acids. Losses at the gene ends were 8 bases for V and 9 bases for J; bases not matched to a gene: 18. The germline V gene has CDR1 SEHNR and CDR2 FQNEAQ (reference sequence). The CDR3 reads CASVALAGSAGGEQFF. DNA of the CDR3: TGTGCCAGCGTAGCCCTAGCGGGTTCCGCCGGGGGTGAGCAGTTCTTC.

The rearrangement joins TRBV5-1 to TRBJ2-5, with TRBD2 matching over 8 bases. Germline V gene data show CDR1 as SGHRS and CDR2 as YFSETQ. The CDR3 runs 14 residues. Germline trimming cut 2 bases from V and 2 bases from J; bases unmatched to any gene: 2. In DNA form, the CDR3 reads TGCGCCAGCAGCTTAACTAGCGGTCAAGAGACCCAGTACTTC. Translation gives CASSLTSGQETQYF.

The chain is built from TRBV2 and TRBJ2-3, with D perhaps TRBD1 (5 bases). The CDR3 sequence is 15 residues long. In germline, CDR1 is SNHLY, CDR2 FYNNEI. V was trimmed by 6 bases and J by 1 base, leaving 14 bases between them. The CDR3 coding sequence is TGTGCCAGCAGGACGCAGGGATTGGGCACAGATACGCAGTATTTT. Translation: CASRTQGLGTDTQYF.

This chain joins TRBV28 and TRBJ1-2; 8 nucleotides agree with TRBD1. J lost 6 bases, V lost 8 bases, and 17 bases had no gene match. The CDR3 totals 16 residues. The germline gives CDR1 MDHEN, CDR2 SYDVKM. DNA for the CDR3: TGTGCCAGCGCCCCCCTCCAGGGGGCGTCAACCCATGGCTACACCTTC. Protein: CASAPLQGASTHGYTF.

This clone was observed a few times. This sequence joins TRBV2 and TRBJ2-7; no definite D call. The germline V gene encodes CDR1 SNHLY and CDR2 FYNNEI. This CDR3 region has 12 residues. V was pared by 3 bases and J by 7 bases, with 10 bases between. CDR3 bases: TGTGCCAGCAGTGACGCGGCGAATGAGCAGTACTTC. Its protein product is CASSDAANEQYF.

V gene TRBV6-4 combines with J gene TRBJ2-3; TRBD2 aligns across 9 bases. There are 13 residues in the CDR3. V dropped 8 bases and J dropped 2; count of bases not matched to a gene: 2. Per the germline V gene, CDR1 is MRHNA and CDR2 is SNTAGT. Written as DNA, the CDR3 is TGTGCCAGCCGGGGACTAGCCACAGATACGCAGTATTTT. This codes for CASRGLATDTQYF.

The V gene is TRBV7-2, the J gene TRBJ1-5, with D hard to call. The germline CDR1 and CDR2 sequences are SGHTA and FQGNSA. V lost 1 base to trimming and J lost 5 bases, with 9 bases between them. The CDR3 extends over 14 amino acids. CDR3 sequence (DNA): TGTGCCAGCAGCTTAGGATACAGTTATCAGCCCCAGCATTTT. It yields the protein CASSLGYSYQPQHF.